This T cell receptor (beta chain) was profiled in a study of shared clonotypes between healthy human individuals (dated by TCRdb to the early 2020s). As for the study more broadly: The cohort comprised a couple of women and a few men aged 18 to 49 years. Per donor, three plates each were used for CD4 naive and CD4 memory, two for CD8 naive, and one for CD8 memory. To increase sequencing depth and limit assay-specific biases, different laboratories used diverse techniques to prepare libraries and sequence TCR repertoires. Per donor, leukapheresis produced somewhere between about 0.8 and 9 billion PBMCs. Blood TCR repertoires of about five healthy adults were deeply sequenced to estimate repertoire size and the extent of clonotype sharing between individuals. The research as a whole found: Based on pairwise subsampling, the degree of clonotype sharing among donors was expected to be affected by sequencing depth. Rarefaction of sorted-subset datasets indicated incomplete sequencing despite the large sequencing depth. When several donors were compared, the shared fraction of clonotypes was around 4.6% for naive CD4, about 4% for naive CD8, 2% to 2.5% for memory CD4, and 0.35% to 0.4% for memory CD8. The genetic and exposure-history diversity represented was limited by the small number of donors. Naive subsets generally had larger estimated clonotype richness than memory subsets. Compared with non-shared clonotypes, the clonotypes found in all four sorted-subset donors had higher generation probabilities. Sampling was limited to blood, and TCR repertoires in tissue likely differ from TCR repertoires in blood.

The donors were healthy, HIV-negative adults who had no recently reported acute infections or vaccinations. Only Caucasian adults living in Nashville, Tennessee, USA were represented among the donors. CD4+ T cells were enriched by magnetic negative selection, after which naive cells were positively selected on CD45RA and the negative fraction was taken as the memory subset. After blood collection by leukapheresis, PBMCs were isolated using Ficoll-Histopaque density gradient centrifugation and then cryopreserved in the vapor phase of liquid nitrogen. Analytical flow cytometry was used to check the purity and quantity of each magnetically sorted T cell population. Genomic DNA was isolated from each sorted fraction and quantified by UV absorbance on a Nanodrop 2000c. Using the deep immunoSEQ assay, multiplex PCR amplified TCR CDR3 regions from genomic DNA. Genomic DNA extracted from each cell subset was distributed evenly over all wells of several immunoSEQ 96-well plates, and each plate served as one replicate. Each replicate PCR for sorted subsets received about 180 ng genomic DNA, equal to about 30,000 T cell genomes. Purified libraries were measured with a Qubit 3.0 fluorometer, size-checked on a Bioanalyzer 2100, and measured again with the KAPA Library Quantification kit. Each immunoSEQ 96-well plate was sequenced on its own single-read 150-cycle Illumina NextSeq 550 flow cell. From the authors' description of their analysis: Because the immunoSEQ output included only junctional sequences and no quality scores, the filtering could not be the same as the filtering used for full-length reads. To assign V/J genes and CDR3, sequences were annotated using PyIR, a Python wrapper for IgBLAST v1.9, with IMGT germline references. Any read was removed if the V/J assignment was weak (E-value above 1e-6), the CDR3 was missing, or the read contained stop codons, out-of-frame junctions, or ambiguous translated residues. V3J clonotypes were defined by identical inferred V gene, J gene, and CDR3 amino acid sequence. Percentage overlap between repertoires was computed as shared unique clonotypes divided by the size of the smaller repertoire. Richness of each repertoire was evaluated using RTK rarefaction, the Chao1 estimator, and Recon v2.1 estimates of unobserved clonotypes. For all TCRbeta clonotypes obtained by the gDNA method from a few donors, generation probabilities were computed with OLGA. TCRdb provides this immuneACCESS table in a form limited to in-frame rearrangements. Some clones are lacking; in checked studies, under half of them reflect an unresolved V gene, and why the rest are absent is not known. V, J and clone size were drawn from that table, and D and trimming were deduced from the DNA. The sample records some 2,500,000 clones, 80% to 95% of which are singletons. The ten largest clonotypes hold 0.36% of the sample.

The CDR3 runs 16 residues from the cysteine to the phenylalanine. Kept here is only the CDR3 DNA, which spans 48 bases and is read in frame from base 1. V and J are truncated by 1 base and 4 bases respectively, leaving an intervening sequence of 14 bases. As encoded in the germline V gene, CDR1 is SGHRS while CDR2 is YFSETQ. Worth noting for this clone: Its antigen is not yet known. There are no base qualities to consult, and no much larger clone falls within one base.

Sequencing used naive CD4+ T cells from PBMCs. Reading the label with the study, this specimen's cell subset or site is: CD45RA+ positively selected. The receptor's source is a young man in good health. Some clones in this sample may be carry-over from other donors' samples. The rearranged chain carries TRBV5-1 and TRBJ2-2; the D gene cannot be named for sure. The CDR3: CASSLYSRWATGELFF. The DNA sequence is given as TGCGCCAGCAGCTTGTACTCCAGATGGGCCACCGGGGAGCTGTTTTTT.